The next 9 T cell receptor beta chains were all read from a single sample in a study of T cell responses to AZD1222 COVID-19 vaccine. Using immunoSEQ multiplex PCR, the repertoire was profiled, and TCRdb retains in-frame clones only, with some absent. This sample has around 130,000 clones, with roughly nine tenths found just once. The sequencing here drew on peripheral blood, taken on day 0 of AZD1222 vaccination. These receptors originate from an adult in good health.

This chain connects TRBV21-1 to TRBJ2-3; TRBD1, the D gene given by the table, was not confirmed from the DNA. TRBV21-1 has pseudogene status. The CDR3 is 16 residues long. The DNA for the CDR3 is TGTGCCAGCAGCAAAGCCGGGACAGGGGGCGAAGATACGCAGTATTTT. Translation gives CASSKAGTGGEDTQYF.

This chain uses TRBV7-9 with TRBJ2-1; 9 bases map to TRBD2. V was clipped by 0 bases and J by 7 bases; unmatched bases: 4. Germline CDR1 reads SEHNR; CDR2 reads FQNEAQ (reference sequence). This CDR3 has 15 residues. The CDR3 region is CASSLAAGGFNEQFF. CDR3 coding DNA: TGTGCCAGCAGCTTAGCAGCGGGAGGTTTTAATGAGCAGTTCTTC. Supplemented by reference TRBV7-9 and TRBJ2-1, the full variable domain reads DTGVSQNPRHKITKRGQNVTFRCDPISEHNRLYWYRQTLGQGPEFLTYFQNEAQLEKSRLLSDRFSAERPKGSFSTLEIQRTEQGDSAMYLCASSLAAGGFNEQFFGPGTRLTVL.

Only one count was recorded for this clone. This chain links TRBV9 with TRBJ1-2; 8 positions agree with TRBD1. The CDR3 runs to 15 residues. Germline CDR1 is SGDLS and CDR2 is YYNGEE. V dropped 3 bases and J dropped 5; count of bases not matched to a gene: 9. This CDR3 reads CASSASLGTGYGYTF. In nucleotides, the CDR3 is TGTGCCAGCAGCGCCTCACTCGGGACAGGTTATGGCTACACCTTC. Complete variable domain (other parts from reference TRBV9 and TRBJ1-2): DSGVTQTPKHLITATGQRVTLRCSPRSGDLSVYWYQQSLDQGLQFLIQYYNGEERAKGNILERFSAQQFPDLHSELNLSSLELGDSALYFCASSASLGTGYGYTFGSGTRLTVV.

This chain links TRBV11-3 with TRBJ2-1; D assignment may be TRBD1 or TRBD2 (5 bases each). CDR3 length: 17 residues. The V gene lost 1 base and the J gene lost 4 bases, with 17 bases spanning the gap. The germline gives CDR1 SGHNT, CDR2 YENEEA. The CDR3 coding sequence is TGTGCCAGCAGCTTAGCCTATGGGACCGTGGATTACAATGAGCAGTTCTTC. It specifies CASSLAYGTVDYNEQFF.

The gene calls are TRBV14 and TRBJ2-7; 13 bases fit TRBD2. The CDR3 extends over 19 amino acids. The V segment lost 1 base and the J segment 4 bases; nucleotides outside the gene matches: 13. CDR1 SGHDN and CDR2 FVKESK come from the germline V gene. The CDR3 DNA sequence: TGTGCCAGCAGCCAAGGACTAGCGGGAGGCCCGATGCCCCCGTACGAGCAGTACTTC. Translation: CASSQGLAGGPMPPYEQYF.

This clone was seen a single time. The chain has TRBV19 and TRBJ1-1; D is unresolved. The CDR3 runs 13 residues. V was trimmed by 5 bases and J by 0 bases, leaving 7 bases between them. Germline CDR1 is LNHDA and CDR2 is SQIVND (reference sequence). CDR3 sequence: CASSETLNTEAFF. Here the CDR3 DNA reads TGTGCCAGTAGTGAGACCTTGAACACTGAAGCTTTCTTT.

The V and J genes are TRBV9 and TRBJ2-1; TRBD1 is a possible D gene (6 bases). This CDR3 is 16 amino acids long. The V end was cut by 3 bases, the J end by 7 bases, with 20 bases between. CDR1 SGDLS and CDR2 YYNGEE come from the germline V gene. CDR3: CASSGRWGRGWNEQFF. CDR3 bases: TGTGCCAGCAGCGGGCGGTGGGGGCGCGGATGGAATGAGCAGTTCTTC.

The rearrangement links TRBV2 to TRBJ1-4; D remains unclear. Germline V gives CDR1 SNHLY, CDR2 FYNNEI. Between the trimmed V and J ends, which lost 1 base and 8 bases, there was a span of 11 bases. CDR3 size: 14 residues. CDR3 nucleotides: TGTGCCAGCAGTGAAGTCGGGGAAAAGGAAAAACTGTTTTTT. It codes for CASSEVGEKEKLFF.

The V gene is TRBV12-3 or TRBV12-4, the J gene TRBJ1-4; no clear D gene. Trimming cost V 5 bases and J 3 bases, with 7 bases left between them. The CDR3 has 13 residues. CDR3 bases: TGTGCCAGCAGTAAAGGTCCTAATGAAAAACTGTTTTTT. Translated, it gives CASSKGPNEKLFF.